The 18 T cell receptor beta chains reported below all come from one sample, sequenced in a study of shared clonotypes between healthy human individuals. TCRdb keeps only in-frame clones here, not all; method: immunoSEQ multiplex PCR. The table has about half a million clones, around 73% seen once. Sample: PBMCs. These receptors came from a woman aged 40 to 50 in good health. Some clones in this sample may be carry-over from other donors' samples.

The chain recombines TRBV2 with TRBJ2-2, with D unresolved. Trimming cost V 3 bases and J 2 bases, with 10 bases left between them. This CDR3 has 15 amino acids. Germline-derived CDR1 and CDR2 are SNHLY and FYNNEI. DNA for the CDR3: TGTGCCAGCAGTGACTTGGGCTTTAACACCGGGGAGCTGTTTTTT. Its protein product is CASSDLGFNTGELFF.

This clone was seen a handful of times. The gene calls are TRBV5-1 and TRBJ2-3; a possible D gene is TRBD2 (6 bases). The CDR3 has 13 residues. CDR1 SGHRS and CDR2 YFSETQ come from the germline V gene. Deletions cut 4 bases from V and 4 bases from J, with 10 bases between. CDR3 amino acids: CASSMEGADTQYF. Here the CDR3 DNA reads TGCGCCAGCAGCATGGAGGGAGCAGATACGCAGTATTTT.

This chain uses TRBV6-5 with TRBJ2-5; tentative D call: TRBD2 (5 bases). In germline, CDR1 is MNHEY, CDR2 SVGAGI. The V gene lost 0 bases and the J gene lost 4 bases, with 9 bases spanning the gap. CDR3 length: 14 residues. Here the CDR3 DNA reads TGTGCCAGCAGTTACTCGCGGACTTTAGAGACCCAGTACTTC. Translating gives CASSYSRTLETQYF.

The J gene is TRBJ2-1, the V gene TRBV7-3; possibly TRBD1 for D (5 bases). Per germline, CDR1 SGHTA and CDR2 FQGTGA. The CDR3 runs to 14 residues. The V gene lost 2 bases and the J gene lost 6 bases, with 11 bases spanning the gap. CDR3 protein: CASSLAAGRNEQFF. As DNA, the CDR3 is TGTGCCAGCAGCTTAGCGGCAGGGCGCAATGAGCAGTTCTTC.

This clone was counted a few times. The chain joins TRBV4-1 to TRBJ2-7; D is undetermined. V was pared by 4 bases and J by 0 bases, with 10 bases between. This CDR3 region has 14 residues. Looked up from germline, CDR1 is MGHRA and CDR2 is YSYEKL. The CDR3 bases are TGCGCCAGCAGCCTGGGCGAACACTCCTACGAGCAGTACTTC. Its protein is CASSLGEHSYEQYF.

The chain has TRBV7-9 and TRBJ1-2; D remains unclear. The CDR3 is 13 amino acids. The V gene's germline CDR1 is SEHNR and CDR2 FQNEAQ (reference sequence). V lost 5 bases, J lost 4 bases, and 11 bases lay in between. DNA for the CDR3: TGTGCCAGCAGCCGGGCGGGCGGCTATGGCTACACCTTC. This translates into CASSRAGGYGYTF.

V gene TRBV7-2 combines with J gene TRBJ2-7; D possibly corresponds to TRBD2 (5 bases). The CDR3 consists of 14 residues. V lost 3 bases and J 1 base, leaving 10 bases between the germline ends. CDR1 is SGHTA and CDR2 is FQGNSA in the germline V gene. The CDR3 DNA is TGTGCCAGCAGCTTGGCTAGCAGTTCCTACGAGCAGTACTTC. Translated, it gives CASSLASSSYEQYF.

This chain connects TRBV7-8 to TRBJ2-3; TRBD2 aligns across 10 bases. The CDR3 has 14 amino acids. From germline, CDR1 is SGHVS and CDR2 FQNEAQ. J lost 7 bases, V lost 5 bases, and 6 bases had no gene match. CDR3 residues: CASSGVAGGYTQYF. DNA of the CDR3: TGTGCCAGCAGCGGCGTAGCGGGAGGTTATACGCAGTATTTT.

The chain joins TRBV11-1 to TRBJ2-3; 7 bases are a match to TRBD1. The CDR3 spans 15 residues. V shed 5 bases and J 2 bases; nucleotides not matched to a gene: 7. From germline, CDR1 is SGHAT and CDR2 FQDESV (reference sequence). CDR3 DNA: TGTGCCAGCAGCCCCGGGACAGCGAACACAGATACGCAGTATTTT. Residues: CASSPGTANTDTQYF.

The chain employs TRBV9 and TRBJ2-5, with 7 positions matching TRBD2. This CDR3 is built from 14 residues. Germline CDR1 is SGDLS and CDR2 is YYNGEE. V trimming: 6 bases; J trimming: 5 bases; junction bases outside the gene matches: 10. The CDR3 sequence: CASMRGRAGETQYF. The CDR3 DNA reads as TGTGCCAGCATGAGAGGGAGGGCCGGGGAGACCCAGTACTTC. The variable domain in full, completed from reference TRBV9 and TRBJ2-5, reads DSGVTQTPKHLITATGQRVTLRCSPRSGDLSVYWYQQSLDQGLQFLIQYYNGEERAKGNILERFSAQQFPDLHSELNLSSLELGDSALYFCASMRGRAGETQYFGPGTRLLVL.

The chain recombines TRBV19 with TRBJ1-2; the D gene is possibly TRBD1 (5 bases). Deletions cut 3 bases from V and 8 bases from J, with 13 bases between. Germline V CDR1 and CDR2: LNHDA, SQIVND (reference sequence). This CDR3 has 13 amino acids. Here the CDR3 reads CASSIGGNGGYTF. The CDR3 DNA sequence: TGTGCCAGTAGTATTGGGGGGAATGGCGGCTACACCTTC.

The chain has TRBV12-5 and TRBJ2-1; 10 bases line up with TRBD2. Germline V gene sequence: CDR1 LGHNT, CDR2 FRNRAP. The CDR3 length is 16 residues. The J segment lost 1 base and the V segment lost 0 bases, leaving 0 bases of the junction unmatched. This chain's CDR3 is CASGLVAGGSYNEQFF. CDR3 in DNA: TGTGCTAGTGGTTTGGTAGCGGGAGGGTCCTACAATGAGCAGTTCTTC.

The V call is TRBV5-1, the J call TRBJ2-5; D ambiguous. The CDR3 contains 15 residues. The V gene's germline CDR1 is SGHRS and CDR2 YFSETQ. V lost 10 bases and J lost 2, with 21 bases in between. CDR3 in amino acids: CASSISGRQQETQYF. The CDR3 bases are TGCGCCTCAAGCATTTCGGGCAGACAACAAGAGACCCAGTACTTC.

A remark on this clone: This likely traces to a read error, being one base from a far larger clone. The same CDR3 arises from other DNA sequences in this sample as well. The CDR3 bases are TGTGCCTGGAGTGTCGGGCCTTCCTTCTATGGCTACACCTTT. Translation gives CAWSVGPSFYGYTF. The chain uses TRBV30 and TRBJ1-2; D not certain. From germline, CDR1 is GTSNPN and CDR2 SVGIG (reference sequence). The CDR3 is 14 residues long. The entire variable domain, with the rest obtained from reference TRBV30 and TRBJ1-2, is as follows: SQTIHQWPATLVQPVGSPLSLECTVEGTSNPNLYWYRQAAGRGLQLLFYSVGIGQISSEVPQNLSASRPQDRQFILSSKKLLLSDSGFYLCAWSVGPSFYGYTFGSGTRLTVV.

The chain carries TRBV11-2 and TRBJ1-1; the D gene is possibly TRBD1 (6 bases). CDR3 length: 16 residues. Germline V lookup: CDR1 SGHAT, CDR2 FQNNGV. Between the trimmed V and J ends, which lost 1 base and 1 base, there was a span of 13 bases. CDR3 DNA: TGTGCCAGCAGCTTAGGTTTGGGCAGGGGGAACACTGAAGCTTTCTTT. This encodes CASSLGLGRGNTEAFF. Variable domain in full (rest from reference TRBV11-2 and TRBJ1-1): EAGVAQSPRYKIIEKRQSVAFWCNPISGHATLYWYQQILGQGPKLLIQFQNNGVVDDSQLPKDRFSAERLKGVDSTLKIQPAKLEDSAVYLCASSLGLGRGNTEAFFGQGTRLTVV.

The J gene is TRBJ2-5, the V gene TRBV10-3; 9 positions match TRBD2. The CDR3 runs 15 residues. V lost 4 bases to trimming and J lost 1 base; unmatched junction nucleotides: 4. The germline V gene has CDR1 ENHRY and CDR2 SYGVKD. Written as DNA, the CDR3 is TGTGCCATCAGTGTGGGCGGGAGGGTCCAAGAGACCCAGTACTTC. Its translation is CAISVGGRVQETQYF.

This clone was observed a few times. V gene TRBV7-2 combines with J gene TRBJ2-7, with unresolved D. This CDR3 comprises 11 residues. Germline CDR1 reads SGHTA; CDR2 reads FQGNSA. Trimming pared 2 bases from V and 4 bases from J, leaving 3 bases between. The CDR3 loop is CASSLRYEQYF. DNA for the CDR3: TGTGCCAGCAGCTTAAGGTACGAGCAGTACTTC.

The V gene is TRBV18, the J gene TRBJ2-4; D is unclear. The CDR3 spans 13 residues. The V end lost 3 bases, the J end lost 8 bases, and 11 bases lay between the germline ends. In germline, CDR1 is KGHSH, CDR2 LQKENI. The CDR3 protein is CASSPAAEDIQYF. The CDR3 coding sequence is TGTGCCAGCTCACCTGCCGCGGAAGACATTCAGTACTTC. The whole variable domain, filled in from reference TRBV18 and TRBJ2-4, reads NAGVMQNPRHLVRRRGQEARLRCSPMKGHSHVYWYRQLPEEGLKFMVYLQKENIIDESGMPKERFSAEFPKEGPSILRIQQVVRGDSAAYFCASSPAAEDIQYFGAGTRLSVL.